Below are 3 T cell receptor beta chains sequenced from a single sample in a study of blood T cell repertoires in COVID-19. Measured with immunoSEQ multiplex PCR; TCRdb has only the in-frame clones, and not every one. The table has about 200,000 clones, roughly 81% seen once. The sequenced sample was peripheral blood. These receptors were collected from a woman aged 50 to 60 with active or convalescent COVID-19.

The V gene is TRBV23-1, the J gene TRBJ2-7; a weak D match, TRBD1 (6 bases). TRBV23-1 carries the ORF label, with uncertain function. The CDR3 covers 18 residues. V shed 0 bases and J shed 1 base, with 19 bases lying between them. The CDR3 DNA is TGCGCCAGCAGTCAATCGAATCGGGACACTGGAATTTCCTACGAGCAGTACGTC. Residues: CASSQSNRDTGISYEQYV.

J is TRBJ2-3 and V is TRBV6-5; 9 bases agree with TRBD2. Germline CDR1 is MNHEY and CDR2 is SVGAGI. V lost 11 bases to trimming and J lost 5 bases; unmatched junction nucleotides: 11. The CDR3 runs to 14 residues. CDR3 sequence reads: CASLGLAGKDTQYF. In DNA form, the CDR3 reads TGTGCCTCCCTTGGGCTAGCGGGGAAAGATACGCAGTATTTT.

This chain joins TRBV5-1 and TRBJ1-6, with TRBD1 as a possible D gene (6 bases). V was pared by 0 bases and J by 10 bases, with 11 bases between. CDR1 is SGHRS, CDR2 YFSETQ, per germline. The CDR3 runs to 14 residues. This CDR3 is CASSLEGVGSPLHF. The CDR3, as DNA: TGCGCCAGCAGCTTGGAGGGGGTTGGATCACCCCTCCACTTT.